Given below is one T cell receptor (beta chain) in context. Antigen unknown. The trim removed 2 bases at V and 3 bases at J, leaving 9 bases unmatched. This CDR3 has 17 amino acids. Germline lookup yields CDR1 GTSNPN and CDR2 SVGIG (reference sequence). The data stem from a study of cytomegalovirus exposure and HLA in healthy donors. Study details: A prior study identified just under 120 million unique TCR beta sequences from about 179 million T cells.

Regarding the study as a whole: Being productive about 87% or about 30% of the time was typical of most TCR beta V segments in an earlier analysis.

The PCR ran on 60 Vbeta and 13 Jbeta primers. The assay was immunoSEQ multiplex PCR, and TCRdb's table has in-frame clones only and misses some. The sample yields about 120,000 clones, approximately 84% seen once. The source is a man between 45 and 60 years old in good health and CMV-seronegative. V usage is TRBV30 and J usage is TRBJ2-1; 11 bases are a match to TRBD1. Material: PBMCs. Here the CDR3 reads CAWSRTRGQGVYNEQFF. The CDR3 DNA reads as TGTGCCTGGAGTCGGACAAGGGGACAGGGGGTCTACAATGAGCAGTTCTTC.